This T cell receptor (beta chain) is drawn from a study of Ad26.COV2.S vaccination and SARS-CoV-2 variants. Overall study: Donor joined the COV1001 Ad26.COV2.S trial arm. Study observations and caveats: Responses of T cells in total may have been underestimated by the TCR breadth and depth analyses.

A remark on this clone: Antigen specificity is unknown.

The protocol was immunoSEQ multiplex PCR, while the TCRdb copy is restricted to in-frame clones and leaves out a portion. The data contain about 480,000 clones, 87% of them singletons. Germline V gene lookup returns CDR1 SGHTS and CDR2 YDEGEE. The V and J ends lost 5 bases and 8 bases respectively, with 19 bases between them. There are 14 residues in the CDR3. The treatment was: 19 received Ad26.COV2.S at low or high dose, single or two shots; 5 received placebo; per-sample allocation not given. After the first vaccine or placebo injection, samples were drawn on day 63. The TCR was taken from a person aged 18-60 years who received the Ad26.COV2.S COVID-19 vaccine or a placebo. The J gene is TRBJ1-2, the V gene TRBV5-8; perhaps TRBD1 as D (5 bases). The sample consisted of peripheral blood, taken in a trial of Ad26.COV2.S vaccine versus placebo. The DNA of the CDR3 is TGTGCCAGCAGTGATGGGGCTCATCGGTCGGGCTACACCTTC. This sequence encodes CASSDGAHRSGYTF.